These 28 T cell receptor beta chains originate from one sample sequenced in a study of cytomegalovirus exposure and HLA in healthy donors. The study ran its PCR with 60 Vbeta and 13 Jbeta primers. Only in-frame clones appear in the TCRdb table, and some are missing; sequencing was by immunoSEQ multiplex PCR. The profile covers about 160,000 clones, with 79% appearing a single time and 3.5% taken by the ten largest. The sample was PBMCs. Receptor source: a human donor in good health.

The chain recombines TRBV6-6 with TRBJ1-5; 10 bases line up with TRBD1. From germline, CDR1 is MNHNY and CDR2 SVGAGI (reference sequence). There are 14 residues in the CDR3. The trim removed 4 bases at V and 5 bases at J, leaving 2 bases unmatched. CDR3 protein: CASSLGQGYQPQHF. The CDR3, as DNA: TGTGCCAGCAGTTTGGGACAGGGGTATCAGCCCCAGCATTTT.

This clone was observed a few times. V and J are TRBV6-1 and TRBJ2-7; 7 bases fit TRBD1. The germline CDR1 and CDR2 sequences are MNHNS and SASEGT. After removal of 4 bases from V and 0 bases from J, the junction contained 6 bases not matched to a gene. The CDR3 length is 15 residues. CDR3 nucleotides: TGTGCCAGCAGTGTTGAGACAGGGAGCTCCTACGAGCAGTACTTC. Translated: CASSVETGSSYEQYF.

The chain carries TRBV7-9 and TRBJ1-2, with TRBD1 matching over 9 bases. This CDR3 is built from 14 residues. Looked up from germline, CDR1 is SEHNR and CDR2 is FQNEAQ (reference sequence). The V gene end was trimmed by 8 bases and the J gene end by 2 bases; junction bases not matched to a gene: 6. This CDR3 is CASSGTGINYGYTF. CDR3 bases: TGTGCCAGCTCGGGGACAGGGATAAACTATGGCTACACCTTC.

The chain employs TRBV29-1 and TRBJ2-5, with D possibly TRBD1 on 6 matching bases. The CDR3 loop spans 11 amino acids. The V and J ends lost 7 bases and 5 bases respectively, with 11 bases between them. CDR1 and CDR2 (germline): SQVTM, ANQGSEA. CDR3 nucleotides: TGCAGCGACAGGGAAGTCGAGACCCAGTACTTC. Its translation: CSDREVETQYF.

The chain is built from TRBV28 and TRBJ2-5, with 10 positions matching TRBD2. The junction had 7 bases not matched to a gene; V was cut back by 4 bases and J by 2 bases. Germline-derived CDR1 and CDR2 are MDHEN and SYDVKM. The length of the CDR3 is 16 residues. CDR3 residues: CASSSQLAGQQETQYF. CDR3 coding DNA: TGTGCCAGCAGTTCTCAACTAGCGGGGCAGCAAGAGACCCAGTACTTC.

The rearrangement joins TRBV14 to TRBJ2-5, with TRBD1 identical over 9 bases. This CDR3 comprises 16 residues. The germline V gene encodes CDR1 SGHDN and CDR2 FVKESK. V shed 5 bases, J shed 5 bases, and the junction held 12 bases outside the gene matches. The CDR3 coding sequence is TGTGCCAGCAGCACGTCGACAGGGGGAAAGGGGGAGACCCAGTACTTC. Translated, it gives CASSTSTGGKGETQYF.

The CDR3, as DNA: TGTGCCAGCAGTTCGGGCTATGGCTACACCTTC. This encodes CASSSGYGYTF. The rearrangement links TRBV6-5 to TRBJ1-2, with D unresolved. V lost 4 bases and J 4 bases, leaving 4 bases between the germline ends. The germline CDR1 and CDR2 sequences are MNHEY and SVGAGI. The CDR3 length is 11 residues.

There are a few counts of this clone. The CDR3 loop is CASSYEQLKLFF. As DNA, the CDR3 is TGTGCCAGCAGTTACGAACAGCTCAAACTGTTTTTT. This chain links TRBV6-6 with TRBJ1-4; D unresolved. This CDR3 has 12 amino acids. Germline CDR1 MNHNY, CDR2 SVGAGI (reference sequence). V was trimmed by 2 bases and J by 11 bases, leaving 9 bases between them.

This rearrangement joins TRBV6-5 to TRBJ2-5; TRBD2 matches at 8 bases. The length of the CDR3 is 11 residues. Germline V gene sequence: CDR1 MNHEY, CDR2 SVGAGI. In DNA form, the CDR3 reads TGTGCTTGTGCGGGAGGAGAGACCCAGTACTTC. Amino acid sequence: CACAGGETQYF.

The J gene is TRBJ1-1, the V gene TRBV11-2; D remains ambiguous. Germline V lookup: CDR1 SGHAT, CDR2 FQNNGV. V was shortened by 3 bases and J by 2 bases, with 10 bases between the two germline ends. The CDR3 spans 14 residues. Here the CDR3 DNA reads TGTGCCAGCAGCTTTATAGAGGGCAACACTGAAGCTTTCTTT. It is translated as CASSFIEGNTEAFF.

The chain uses TRBV18 and TRBJ1-2, with D maybe TRBD1 (6 bases). V was clipped by 3 bases and J by 4 bases, with 12 bases between them. Looked up from germline, CDR1 is KGHSH and CDR2 is LQKENI. The CDR3 has 14 residues. As DNA, the CDR3 is TGTGCCAGCTCACCTTCGACAGGTACCTATGGCTACACCTTC. Its protein is CASSPSTGTYGYTF. Looking up the rest from reference TRBV18 and TRBJ1-2 gives the full variable domain: NAGVMQNPRHLVRRRGQEARLRCSPMKGHSHVYWYRQLPEEGLKFMVYLQKENIIDESGMPKERFSAEFPKEGPSILRIQQVVRGDSAAYFCASSPSTGTYGYTFGSGTRLTVV.

In DNA form, the CDR3 reads TGTGCCAGCAGAAGACAGACGAGCTCCTACAATGAGCAGTTCTTC. Protein: CASRRQTSSYNEQFF. The gene calls are TRBV6-1 and TRBJ2-1; D might be TRBD1 (5 bases). Germline-derived CDR1 and CDR2 are MNHNS and SASEGT. V was trimmed by 6 bases and J by 0 bases, leaving 12 bases between them. The CDR3 totals 15 residues.

This clone was counted a single time. The V gene is TRBV7-2, the J gene TRBJ2-7; TRBD1 agrees at 9 bases. Germline lookup yields CDR1 SGHTA and CDR2 FQGNSA. V dropped 11 bases and J dropped 1; count of bases not matched to a gene: 9. The length of the CDR3 is 14 residues. The chain's CDR3 is CASKTGTGSYEQYF. The CDR3 bases are TGTGCCTCAAAGACCGGGACAGGGTCCTACGAGCAGTACTTC.

The chain carries TRBV2 and TRBJ2-7; 10 bases are shared with TRBD2. The CDR3 has 15 residues. Trimming at V came to 10 bases and at J to 3 bases, leaving 12 bases not matched to a gene. Germline values: CDR1 SNHLY, CDR2 FYNNEI. The CDR3 is CATTGTSGILYEQYF. The CDR3 DNA sequence: TGTGCCACAACAGGTACTAGCGGGATTCTCTACGAGCAGTACTTC. The full variable domain, in which reference TRBV2 and TRBJ2-7 provide the parts outside the CDR3, is EPEVTQTPSHQVTQMGQEVILRCVPISNHLYFYWYRQILGQKVEFLVSFYNNEISEKSEIFDDQFSVERPDGSNFTLKIRSTKLEDSAMYFCATTGTSGILYEQYFGPGTRLTVT.

V is TRBV19 and J is TRBJ1-6, with 7 nucleotides matching TRBD1. CDR3 length: 14 residues. From germline, CDR1 is LNHDA and CDR2 SQIVND (reference sequence). The J segment lost 7 bases and the V segment lost 3 bases, leaving 3 bases of the junction unmatched. The CDR3 reads CASSITGDNSPLHF. The CDR3 DNA is TGTGCCAGTAGTATCACAGGGGACAATTCACCCCTCCACTTT.

The chain couples TRBV5-4 to TRBJ2-2; D might be TRBD2 (6 bases). This CDR3 is built from 13 residues. The V end lost 4 bases, the J end lost 5 bases, and 9 bases lay between the germline ends. Germline loops: CDR1 SGHNT, CDR2 YYREEE (reference sequence). CDR3 bases: TGTGCCAGCAGCCAGACTAGAACCGGGGAGCTGTTTTTT. It encodes CASSQTRTGELFF. Supplemented by reference TRBV5-4 and TRBJ2-2, the full variable domain reads ETGVTQSPTHLIKTRGQQVTLRCSSQSGHNTVSWYQQALGQGPQFIFQYYREEENGRGNFPPRFSGLQFPNYSSELNVNALELDDSALYLCASSQTRTGELFFGEGSRLTVL.

The CDR3 nucleotides read TGTGCCAGCAGTCGAGATGGACAGATAAAAAACATTCAGTACTTC. Its translation is CASSRDGQIKNIQYF. The chain carries TRBV6-1 and TRBJ2-4, with D perhaps matching TRBD1 (6 bases). Germline CDR1 reads MNHNS; CDR2 reads SASEGT. V lost 5 bases to trimming and J lost 4 bases, with 15 bases between them. This CDR3 is 15 amino acids long.

V usage is TRBV28 and J usage is TRBJ2-5; 7 nucleotides align to TRBD2. Trimming removed 6 bases from V and 0 bases from J; junction bases left unmatched: 10. This CDR3 has 16 amino acids. Germline V gives CDR1 MDHEN, CDR2 SYDVKM. CDR3 loop: CASRGLAEKYQETQYF. The CDR3 DNA follows: TGTGCCAGCAGGGGCCTAGCGGAAAAGTACCAAGAGACCCAGTACTTC.

J is TRBJ1-5 and V is TRBV19; D possibly corresponds to TRBD1 (5 bases). Trimming left V 4 bases short and J 3 bases short, with 10 bases between. This CDR3 is built from 14 residues. Germline assignment: CDR1 LNHDA and CDR2 SQIVND (reference sequence). CDR3 in DNA: TGTGCCAGTAGTAGGAGGGACCTCAATCAGCCCCAGCATTTT. Protein: CASSRRDLNQPQHF.

V and J are TRBV30 and TRBJ1-2, with TRBD1 matching 7 bases. Germline trimming cut 0 bases from V and 3 bases from J; bases unmatched to any gene: 4. Germline-derived CDR1 and CDR2 are GTSNPN and SVGIG (reference sequence). The CDR3 contains 14 residues. In nucleotides, the CDR3 is TGTGCCTGGAGTGTAACAGGGGAGGACTATGGCTACACCTTC. Its protein product is CAWSVTGEDYGYTF. Filled out from reference TRBV30 and TRBJ1-2, the complete variable domain reads SQTIHQWPATLVQPVGSPLSLECTVEGTSNPNLYWYRQAAGRGLQLLFYSVGIGQISSEVPQNLSASRPQDRQFILSSKKLLLSDSGFYLCAWSVTGEDYGYTFGSGTRLTVV.

The count of this clone is one. The CDR3 coding sequence is TGTGCCAGCAGCTTAGTGGGGACAGGGTCCATTGGTGGCTACACCTTC. It specifies CASSLVGTGSIGGYTF. This rearrangement joins TRBV7-2 to TRBJ1-2, with 9 bases identical to TRBD1. V lost 1 base and J lost 7; bases outside the gene matches: 10. The CDR3 is 16 amino acids. CDR1 and CDR2 (germline): SGHTA, FQGNSA.

The chain couples TRBV27 to TRBJ1-6; weak D call: TRBD1 (5 bases). Germline CDR1 reads MNHEY; CDR2 reads SMNVEV (reference sequence). Trimming left V 2 bases short and J 12 bases short, with 11 bases between. The CDR3 has 13 residues. CDR3 sequence reads: CASSLALGGPLHF. The CDR3 region has the DNA TGTGCCAGCAGTTTAGCTCTGGGGGGACCCCTCCACTTT.

This clone was seen a few times. The chain joins TRBV5-1 to TRBJ2-5; no clear D gene. The better agreement between TRBJ2-7 and the DNA end casts doubt on the J call. The germline V gene has CDR1 SGHRS and CDR2 YFSETQ. The CDR3 is 11 residues long. As DNA, the CDR3 is TGCGCCAGCAGCGTATCCTACGAGCAGTACTTC. Its protein product is CASSVSYEQYF.

The rearrangement uses TRBV2 and TRBJ1-5; D gene ambiguous. CDR1 and CDR2 (germline): SNHLY, FYNNEI. The CDR3 loop spans 15 amino acids. Trimming left V 6 bases short and J 3 bases short, with 15 bases between. This CDR3 is CASSSAFSDNQPQHF. For the CDR3, the DNA is TGTGCCAGCAGCTCCGCTTTCAGTGACAATCAGCCCCAGCATTTT.

This chain links TRBV30 with TRBJ1-2; 8 nucleotides align to TRBD1. V was clipped by 5 bases and J by 4 bases; unmatched bases: 12. The germline V gene has CDR1 GTSNPN and CDR2 SVGIG (reference sequence). This CDR3 has 15 residues. The CDR3 reads CAWEDLTGVGYGYTF. Written as DNA, the CDR3 is TGTGCCTGGGAGGACCTGACAGGGGTTGGCTATGGCTACACCTTC.

V gene TRBV15 combines with J gene TRBJ1-2, with TRBD1 matching over 7 bases. The V gene end was trimmed by 0 bases and the J gene end by 0 bases; junction bases not matched to a gene: 10. This CDR3 region has 18 residues. The germline gives CDR1 LNHNV, CDR2 YYDKDF (reference sequence). This CDR3 is CATSREKDRSDSNYGYTF. The CDR3 coding sequence is TGTGCCACCAGCAGAGAAAAGGACAGGTCCGACTCTAACTATGGCTACACCTTC.

V is TRBV29-1 and J is TRBJ2-5, with a possible D match to TRBD2 (6 bases). V dropped 3 bases and J dropped 3 bases, with 8 bases sitting between them. The CDR3 totals 12 residues. The germline gives CDR1 SQVTM, CDR2 ANQGSEA. In nucleotides, the CDR3 is TGCAGCGTTGACGGGGGAGAAGAGACCCAGTACTTC. Translated, it gives CSVDGGEETQYF.

The rearrangement links TRBV5-8 to TRBJ2-3; D is perhaps TRBD2 (6 bases). CDR3 length: 17 residues. Germline V CDR1 and CDR2: SGHTS, YDEGEE. Trimming shortened V by 4 bases and J by 0 bases, and 18 bases separated the two germline ends. CDR3 protein: CASSTRLEHISTDTQYF. CDR3 nucleotide sequence: TGTGCCAGCAGCACCCGACTAGAGCACATAAGCACAGATACGCAGTATTTT.